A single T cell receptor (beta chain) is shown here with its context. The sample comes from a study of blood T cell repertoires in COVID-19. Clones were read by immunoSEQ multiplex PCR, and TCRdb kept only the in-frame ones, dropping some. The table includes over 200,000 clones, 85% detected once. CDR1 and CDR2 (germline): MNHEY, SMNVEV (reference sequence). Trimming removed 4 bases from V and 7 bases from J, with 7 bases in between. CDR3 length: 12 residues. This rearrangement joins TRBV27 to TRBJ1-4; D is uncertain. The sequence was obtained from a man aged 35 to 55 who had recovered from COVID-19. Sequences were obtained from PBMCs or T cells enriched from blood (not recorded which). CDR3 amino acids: CASSSTGEKLFF. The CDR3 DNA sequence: TGTGCCAGCAGTTCAACCGGTGAAAAACTGTTTTTT.